This T cell receptor beta chain appears in the sequencing data of a study of T-cell reconstitution after alpha-beta-depleted transplantation in children. Construction of the TCRbeta library involved unique molecular identifiers. TCRdb analysed the PCR reads with MiXCR anew, one entry per CDR3 protein. The table has a few hundred thousand distinct CDR3 sequences, under 13% seen once. The table lists this clonotype with a few counts. Germline CDR1 reads SGHRS; CDR2 reads YFSETQ. V lost 6 bases to trimming and J lost 0 bases, with 21 bases between them. The CDR3 is made up of 17 amino acids. The rearrangement joins TRBV5-1 to TRBJ1-1, with D perhaps TRBD1 (5 bases). The sample here was PBMCs from the stem cell graft donor, taken from the stem cell graft. The TCR was taken from a human donor who donated a stem cell graft to a child with acute lymphoblastic leukemia. The CDR3 DNA reads TGCGCCAGCACCTTTGAGTCACCAGGGTCCGTGAACACTGAAGCTTTCTTT. This sequence encodes CASTFESPGSVNTEAFF.